A single sample is the source of the 2 T cell receptor beta chains below, sequenced in a study of T cell responses to AZD1222 COVID-19 vaccine. Method: immunoSEQ multiplex PCR; TCRdb's copy keeps in-frame clones and lacks some. Here the sample spans 200,000 or so clones, about 90% being singletons. Specimen: peripheral blood, collected on day 0 of MenACWY control vaccination. These receptors all stem from an adult in good health.

CDR3 DNA sequence: TGCAGCGTTGTTCTGTGGGAGTCCTACAATGAGCAGTTCTTC. As protein: CSVVLWESYNEQFF. The chain couples TRBV29-1 to TRBJ2-1, with a tentative D call TRBD2 (5 bases). The CDR3 sequence is 14 residues long. V was clipped by 4 bases and J by 1 base, with 11 bases between them. The germline gives CDR1 SQVTM, CDR2 ANQGSEA.

The rearrangement joins TRBV19 to TRBJ2-3; either TRBD1 or TRBD2 may fit D (5 bases each). Trimming pared 9 bases from V and 10 bases from J, leaving 23 bases between. CDR3 size: 14 residues. The V gene's germline CDR1 is LNHDA and CDR2 SQIVND (reference sequence). CDR3 in amino acids: CASTQRGAMDAQYF. The CDR3 coding sequence is TGTGCCAGCACTCAGAGAGGGGCGATGGATGCGCAGTATTTT.